The 5 T cell receptor beta chains listed next were all sequenced from one sample in a study of human T cells and chemical hapten exposure. The time point: pre-sensitization, week 0. As to treatment: therapeutic diphenylcyclopropenone sensitization with weekly scalp DPC. TCRdb re-called the RACE reads through MiXCR, storing one row per CDR3 protein. The table lists more than 300,000 distinct CDR3 sequences, 4% to 6% of them singletons. Source: whole blood, taken in connection with sensitization to the hapten diphenylcyclopropenone (DPC). These receptors were taken from a woman aged 50 to 65 with alopecia areata. Some clones in this sample may be carry-over from other donors' samples.

This clonotype was picked up many times. J is TRBJ2-1 and V is TRBV7-2, with TRBD2 matching over 11 bases. CDR3 length: 16 amino acids. V lost 5 bases, J lost 7 bases, and 10 bases stayed unmatched. Germline V gene data show CDR1 as SGHTA and CDR2 as FQGNSA. This CDR3 is CASSGSGGAGENEQFF. Here the CDR3 DNA reads TGTGCCAGCAGCGGTAGCGGGGGGGCCGGAGAGAATGAGCAGTTCTTC.

The rearrangement joins TRBV5-1 to TRBJ1-2; D is perhaps TRBD1 (5 bases). This CDR3 spans 14 amino acids. With 4 bases removed from V and 1 base from J, the gap between germline ends came to 11 bases. Germline loops: CDR1 SGHRS, CDR2 YFSETQ. CDR3 amino acids: CASSPGGDNYGYTF. CDR3 in DNA: TGCGCCAGCAGCCCAGGAGGGGATAACTATGGCTACACCTTC.

Ten or more counts support this clonotype. The chain joins TRBV11-1 to TRBJ2-7, with a tentative D call TRBD2 (5 bases). The CDR3 has 13 amino acids. Trimming took 3 bases from V and 2 from J, leaving 8 bases between them. Per the germline V gene, CDR1 is SGHAT and CDR2 is FQDESV (reference sequence). CDR3 DNA sequence: TGTGCCAGCAGCTTCCGGGATCCCTACGAGCAGTACTTC. Translating gives CASSFRDPYEQYF.

This clonotype was counted a few times. This chain joins TRBV4-2 and TRBJ2-2; D is unresolved. CDR1 LGHNA and CDR2 YNFKEQ come from the germline V gene. The CDR3 extends over 14 amino acids. V dropped 5 bases and J dropped 5 bases, with 12 bases sitting between them. The chain's CDR3 is CASSAAAWTGELFF. CDR3 nucleotides: TGTGCCAGCAGCGCTGCAGCCTGGACCGGGGAGCTGTTTTTT.

This clonotype was seen ten or more times. J is TRBJ1-1 and V is TRBV11-1; D not resolved. The CDR3 runs to 14 residues. Germline lookup yields CDR1 SGHAT and CDR2 FQDESV (reference sequence). V was cut by 6 bases and J by 4 bases, with 15 bases left in between. CDR3: CASRLPKIGTEAFF. CDR3 DNA sequence: TGTGCCAGCAGACTGCCGAAGATAGGCACTGAAGCTTTCTTT.